One and the same sample provided the 25 T cell receptor beta chains below, sequenced in a study of regulatory T cells in long-lasting Graves disease. As to time point: persistent/refractory GD, antithyroid drugs over 5 years with positive TRAb. The TCR library was made from RNA extracted from PBMCs. According to the study, TCR beta libraries were built with iRepertoire HTBI primers and CDR3-region Arm-PCR. A single record per CDR3 protein comes from TCRdb applying MiXCR to the multiplex PCR reads. The sample records approximately 400,000 distinct CDR3 sequences, 20% being singletons. Sequencing used peripheral blood mononuclear cells (PBMCs), obtained when the disease was refractory, from a patient treated with antithyroid drugs. Source of these receptors: a female donor with Graves disease.

The chain carries TRBV3-1 and TRBJ2-1, with D hard to call. This CDR3 region has 11 residues. V shed 2 bases and J shed 9 bases, with 5 bases lying between them. Germline V lookup: CDR1 LGHDT, CDR2 YNNKEL (reference sequence). The CDR3 region is CASSQLTEQFF. The CDR3, as DNA: TGTGCCAGCAGCCAATTGACTGAGCAGTTCTTC.

In its sample, this clonotype was seen a few times. V and J are TRBV5-1 and TRBJ1-6, with a weak D call TRBD1 (5 bases). Germline CDR1 and CDR2: SGHRS and YFSETQ. The CDR3 is 15 residues long. V was cut by 0 bases and J by 10 bases, with 14 bases left in between. DNA for the CDR3: TGCGCCAGCAGCTTGGGGGCGGGGGTTCAATCACCCCTCCACTTT. Its protein is CASSLGAGVQSPLHF.

The chain combines TRBV14 with TRBJ2-5; no reliable D call. V was clipped by 0 bases and J by 5 bases, with 10 bases between them. CDR1 is SGHDN and CDR2 is FVKESK in the germline V gene. The CDR3 loop spans 14 amino acids. CDR3 nucleotide sequence: TGTGCCAGCAGCCAAGACGTCAGGCCGGAGACCCAGTACTTC. It translates to CASSQDVRPETQYF. Full variable domain (outside the CDR3, taken from reference TRBV14 and TRBJ2-5): EAGVTQFPSHSVIEKGQTVTLRCDPISGHDNLYWYRRVMGKEIKFLLHFVKESKQDESGMPNNRFLAERTGGTYSTLKVQPAELEDSGVYFCASSQDVRPETQYFGPGTRLLVL.

J is TRBJ2-1 and V is TRBV7-9, with TRBD2 as a possible D gene (6 bases). Trimming cost V 5 bases and J 7 bases, with 18 bases left between them. CDR3 length: 15 residues. The V gene's germline CDR1 is SEHNR and CDR2 FQNEAQ (reference sequence). The CDR3 here is CASSLAGMLGNEQFF. In DNA form, the CDR3 reads TGTGCCAGCAGCCTGGCGGGGATGCTGGGGAATGAGCAGTTCTTC.

Ten or more counts support this clonotype. V usage is TRBV6-5 and J usage is TRBJ2-5, with D perhaps matching TRBD1 (6 bases). Germline V gene lookup returns CDR1 MNHEY and CDR2 SVGAGI. The CDR3 consists of 15 residues. The V end lost 0 bases, the J end lost 2 bases, and 10 bases lay between the germline ends. In nucleotides, the CDR3 is TGTGCCAGCAGTTACTCCTTGGACAGACAAGAGACCCAGTACTTC. It encodes CASSYSLDRQETQYF.

This clonotype was picked up a small number of times. The chain combines TRBV28 with TRBJ2-7; perhaps TRBD1 as D (6 bases). The CDR3 runs to 12 residues. Trimming took 8 bases from V and 7 from J, leaving 15 bases between them. The V gene's germline CDR1 is MDHEN and CDR2 SYDVKM. CDR3: CASGGGFGEQYF. The CDR3 coding sequence is TGTGCCAGCGGGGGCGGGTTTGGGGAGCAGTACTTC.

This chain connects TRBV9 to TRBJ1-1; 10 nucleotides agree with TRBD1. The germline CDR1 and CDR2 sequences are SGDLS and YYNGEE. Trimming took 4 bases from V and 7 from J; bases not matched to a gene: 7. This CDR3 spans 14 amino acids. The CDR3 reads CASSPPGQGLEAFF. The CDR3 bases are TGTGCCAGCAGCCCGCCGGGACAGGGGCTTGAAGCTTTCTTT.

This clonotype was counted ten times or more. V gene TRBV3-1 combines with J gene TRBJ2-7; the D is unclear. The CDR3 totals 15 residues. Trimming shortened V by 1 base and J by 2 bases, and 12 bases separated the two germline ends. CDR1 is LGHDT and CDR2 is YNNKEL in the germline V gene (reference sequence). This chain's CDR3 is CASSQGNSRTYEQYF. The CDR3 DNA sequence: TGTGCCAGCAGCCAAGGGAATAGCAGGACCTACGAGCAGTACTTC.

The rearrangement joins TRBV7-8 to TRBJ2-2; 9 nucleotides align to TRBD1. Germline V gives CDR1 SGHVS, CDR2 FQNEAQ. V shed 2 bases and J 6 bases; nucleotides not matched to a gene: 7. CDR3 size: 16 residues. Here the CDR3 reads CASSLPGQGAAGELFF. The CDR3 DNA follows: TGTGCCAGCAGCTTACCGGGACAGGGAGCCGCCGGGGAGCTGTTTTTT.

This clonotype was observed at least ten times. V and J are TRBV20-1 and TRBJ1-5; D not resolved. V was shortened by 0 bases and J by 0 bases, with 9 bases between the two germline ends. This CDR3 has 15 amino acids. Germline values: CDR1 DFQATT, CDR2 SNEGSKA (reference sequence). Here the CDR3 reads CSARDPTPSNQPQHF. CDR3 sequence (DNA): TGCAGTGCTAGAGATCCGACCCCTAGCAATCAGCCCCAGCATTTT.

This chain uses TRBV2 with TRBJ2-2; D not certain. Germline CDR1 is SNHLY and CDR2 is FYNNEI. Trimming stripped 2 bases from V and 0 bases from J, with 7 bases between. This CDR3 comprises 15 residues. The CDR3 spells CASSEYPANTGELFF. The CDR3 nucleotides read TGTGCCAGCAGTGAATATCCCGCGAACACCGGGGAGCTGTTTTTT.

The V gene is TRBV19, the J gene TRBJ2-7; tentatively, D is TRBD2 (6 bases). Germline V gives CDR1 LNHDA, CDR2 SQIVND (reference sequence). There are 12 residues in the CDR3. V was trimmed by 6 bases and J by 6 bases, leaving 12 bases between them. Written as DNA, the CDR3 is TGTGCCAGTAGCTTCCTAGCGTCCGAGCAGTACTTC. Its protein is CASSFLASEQYF.

At least ten counts were recorded for this clonotype. The chain has TRBV11-2 and TRBJ1-6; weak D call: TRBD1 (6 bases). The length of the CDR3 is 16 residues. V was clipped by 6 bases and J by 7 bases, with 19 bases between them. Looked up from germline, CDR1 is SGHAT and CDR2 is FQNNGV. CDR3 amino acids: CASRRGTPSANSPLHF. The CDR3 bases are TGTGCCAGCAGGAGAGGGACACCCTCAGCGAATTCACCCCTCCACTTT.

This clonotype has a count of ten or more. The J gene is TRBJ2-7, the V gene TRBV5-1; a weak D match, TRBD2 (5 bases). Germline-derived CDR1 and CDR2 are SGHRS and YFSETQ. The V and J ends lost 6 bases and 0 bases respectively, with 10 bases between them. The CDR3 spans 13 residues. CDR3 bases: TGCGCCAGCAAAAGGGAGAGCTCCTACGAGCAGTACTTC. Protein product: CASKRESSYEQYF. Looking up the rest from reference TRBV5-1 and TRBJ2-7 gives the full variable domain: KAGVTQTPRYLIKTRGQQVTLSCSPISGHRSVSWYQQTPGQGLQFLFEYFSETQRNKGNFPGRFSGRQFSNSRSEMNVSTLELGDSALYLCASKRESSYEQYFGPGTRLTVT.

The rearrangement joins TRBV20-1 to TRBJ1-4; TRBD1 matches 9 bases. Germline lookup yields CDR1 DFQATT and CDR2 SNEGSKA (reference sequence). The ends lost 3 bases at V and 7 bases at J; junction bases unmatched: 6. This CDR3 is 14 amino acids long. CDR3 nucleotide sequence: TGCAGTGCTAGGAAGACAGGGGGAGGTGAAAAACTGTTTTTT. The encoded protein is CSARKTGGGEKLFF.

This clonotype was detected a few times. This CDR3 reads CASSVGSRERSYEQYF. DNA of the CDR3: TGTGCCAGCAGCGTAGGATCTAGGGAAAGGTCCTACGAGCAGTACTTC. This rearrangement joins TRBV9 to TRBJ2-7; D is unresolved. V was clipped by 0 bases and J by 1 base, with 14 bases between them. The CDR3 spans 16 residues. Germline CDR1 and CDR2: SGDLS and YYNGEE.

This clonotype came up many times. V and J are TRBV11-2 and TRBJ2-5; D is perhaps TRBD2 (6 bases). Germline-derived CDR1 and CDR2 are SGHAT and FQNNGV. This CDR3 is 18 amino acids long. V lost 4 bases, J lost 5 bases, and 26 bases lay in between. The CDR3 DNA reads TGTGCCAGCAGCTCCAGGGAGGCAATTACGGGGAGTTGGGAGACCCAGTACTTC. Protein: CASSSREAITGSWETQYF. The full variable domain, in which reference TRBV11-2 and TRBJ2-5 provide the parts outside the CDR3, is EAGVAQSPRYKIIEKRQSVAFWCNPISGHATLYWYQQILGQGPKLLIQFQNNGVVDDSQLPKDRFSAERLKGVDSTLKIQPAKLEDSAVYLCASSSREAITGSWETQYFGPGTRLLVL.

This clonotype occurred many times. The rearrangement joins TRBV2 to TRBJ2-6; unclear D gene. Germline V gene data show CDR1 as SNHLY and CDR2 as FYNNEI. V was cut by 3 bases and J by 1 base, with 7 bases left in between. The CDR3 spans 15 residues. CDR3 protein: CASSDWISGANVLTF. The CDR3 DNA is TGTGCCAGCAGTGATTGGATATCTGGGGCCAACGTCCTGACTTTC. Full variable domain (missing parts from reference TRBV2 and TRBJ2-6): EPEVTQTPSHQVTQMGQEVILRCVPISNHLYFYWYRQILGQKVEFLVSFYNNEISEKSEIFDDQFSVERPDGSNFTLKIRSTKLEDSAMYFCASSDWISGANVLTFGAGSRLTVL.

The J gene is TRBJ2-7, the V gene TRBV4-1, with D tentatively TRBD1 (5 bases). Per the germline V gene, CDR1 is MGHRA and CDR2 is YSYEKL. V lost 4 bases, J lost 7 bases, and 14 bases lay in between. This CDR3 region has 13 residues. In nucleotides, the CDR3 is TGCGCCAGCAGCCGATTAGGGGATAGGGAGCAGTACTTC. Amino acid sequence: CASSRLGDREQYF.

This clonotype came up a few times. The chain is built from TRBV19 and TRBJ2-7; 8 nucleotides agree with TRBD1. Looked up from germline, CDR1 is LNHDA and CDR2 is SQIVND (reference sequence). This CDR3 is built from 15 residues. Germline trimming cut 5 bases from V and 4 bases from J; bases unmatched to any gene: 10. Here the CDR3 DNA reads TGTGCCAGTAGTTTAATGCCGGACAGGGCGTACGAGCAGTACTTC. The encoded protein is CASSLMPDRAYEQYF.

There are many counts of this clonotype. The chain has TRBV18 and TRBJ1-4; D gene uncertain. The CDR3 spans 14 residues. V was trimmed by 2 bases and J by 2 bases, leaving 6 bases between them. The germline V gene encodes CDR1 KGHSH and CDR2 LQKENI. CDR3 residues: CASSPLGTNEKLFF. The CDR3 DNA reads TGTGCCAGCTCACCATTGGGCACTAATGAAAAACTGTTTTTT. Complete variable domain (other parts from reference TRBV18 and TRBJ1-4): NAGVMQNPRHLVRRRGQEARLRCSPMKGHSHVYWYRQLPEEGLKFMVYLQKENIIDESGMPKERFSAEFPKEGPSILRIQQVVRGDSAAYFCASSPLGTNEKLFFGSGTQLSVL.

The table lists this clonotype with a few counts. This chain uses TRBV5-4 with TRBJ1-5; 7 bases match TRBD1. Germline V gene data show CDR1 as SGHNT and CDR2 as YYREEE (reference sequence). This CDR3 is 17 amino acids long. V lost 4 bases, J lost 3 bases, and 13 bases stayed unmatched. The CDR3 nucleotides are TGTGCCAGCAGCCCCAACCTGGACAGGACACTCAATCAGCCCCAGCATTTT. Amino acid sequence: CASSPNLDRTLNQPQHF.

This chain uses TRBV5-1 with TRBJ2-7; 7 nucleotides line up with TRBD1. Losses at the gene ends were 4 bases for V and 2 bases for J; bases not matched to a gene: 12. Germline V gene sequence: CDR1 SGHRS, CDR2 YFSETQ. This CDR3 is 16 amino acids long. In DNA form, the CDR3 reads TGCGCCAGCAGCACCCTTCGACAGGGTAGCCCCTACGAGCAGTACTTC. Translating it yields CASSTLRQGSPYEQYF.

Ten or more counts support this clonotype. CDR3 region: CASSLSAGQGETQYF. CDR3 coding DNA: TGTGCCAGCAGCTTAAGCGCAGGACAAGGAGAGACCCAGTACTTC. This chain connects TRBV7-3 to TRBJ2-5; possibly TRBD1 for D (5 bases). CDR1 and CDR2 from the germline V gene are SGHTA and FQGTGA. Between the trimmed V and J ends, which lost 1 base and 4 bases, there was a span of 13 bases. This CDR3 is built from 15 residues. Looking up the rest from reference TRBV7-3 and TRBJ2-5 gives the full variable domain: GAGVSQTPSNKVTEKGKYVELRCDPISGHTALYWYRQSLGQGPEFLIYFQGTGAADDSGLPNDRFFAVRPEGSVSTLKIQRTERGDSAVYLCASSLSAGQGETQYFGPGTRLLVL.

This clonotype turned up a few times. The chain is built from TRBV7-2 and TRBJ1-6, with TRBD1 identical over 9 bases. Trimming cost V 5 bases and J 10 bases; bases outside gene matches: 9. Germline V lookup: CDR1 SGHTA, CDR2 FQGNSA. CDR3 size: 15 residues. In nucleotides, the CDR3 is TGTGCCAGCAGCGGACAGGGGCCCCTATTGTCACCCCTCCACTTT. Encoded protein: CASSGQGPLLSPLHF.